These 2 T cell receptor beta chains were all obtained from the same sample, sequenced in a study of T cells in localized non-small cell lung cancer. TCRdb keeps only in-frame clones here, not all; method: immunoSEQ multiplex PCR. The sample records tens of thousands of clones, around four fifths being singletons. The sequencing used peripheral blood, collected before any cancer treatment. The source is a female donor older than 55 with stage I lung adenocarcinoma.

The rearrangement uses TRBV9 and TRBJ1-1; 8 positions agree with TRBD1. The J segment lost 0 bases and the V segment lost 0 bases, leaving 10 bases of the junction unmatched. Germline V lookup: CDR1 SGDLS, CDR2 YYNGEE. The CDR3 contains 18 residues. Written as DNA, the CDR3 is TGTGCCAGCAGCGTAGGCCCTGGACAGGGTAGGGTGAACACTGAAGCTTTCTTT. Translating it yields CASSVGPGQGRVNTEAFF.

V is TRBV11-2 and J is TRBJ1-1; 7 positions agree with TRBD1. The germline CDR1 and CDR2 sequences are SGHAT and FQNNGV. The CDR3 sequence is 16 residues long. V dropped 6 bases and J dropped 4; count of bases not matched to a gene: 14. The CDR3 here is CASRELGRGQFTEAFF. CDR3 sequence (DNA): TGTGCCAGCAGGGAATTGGGGAGGGGGCAATTCACTGAAGCTTTCTTT.